This T cell receptor beta chain was recovered during a study of T cells in Graves' hyperthyroidism and ophthalmopathy. Any patient presenting with uncontrolled infection, other autoimmune disease, pregnancy or lactation was left out. Amplified regions were TCR beta CDR3 sequences from RNA transcripts. The HTBI primer set was used in a first-round RT-PCR of the TCR CDR3. TCRdb re-analysed the multiplex PCR reads in MiXCR, keeping a single row per CDR3 protein. The table has some 770,000 distinct CDR3 sequences, roughly 15% seen once; the top ten hold 8.4%. This clonotype was seen a few times. The CDR3 spans 11 residues. Germline V gives CDR1 MDHEN, CDR2 SYDVKM. Trimming took 7 bases from V and 4 from J, leaving 7 bases between them.

The rearrangement links TRBV28 to TRBJ1-2, with a tentative D call TRBD1 (5 bases). The sample taken for sequencing was blood. The source of this sequence is a man younger than 35 with Graves' hyperthyroidism. DNA of the CDR3: TGTGCCAGCACTGACAGCTATGGCTACACCTTC. The encoded protein is CASTDSYGYTF.